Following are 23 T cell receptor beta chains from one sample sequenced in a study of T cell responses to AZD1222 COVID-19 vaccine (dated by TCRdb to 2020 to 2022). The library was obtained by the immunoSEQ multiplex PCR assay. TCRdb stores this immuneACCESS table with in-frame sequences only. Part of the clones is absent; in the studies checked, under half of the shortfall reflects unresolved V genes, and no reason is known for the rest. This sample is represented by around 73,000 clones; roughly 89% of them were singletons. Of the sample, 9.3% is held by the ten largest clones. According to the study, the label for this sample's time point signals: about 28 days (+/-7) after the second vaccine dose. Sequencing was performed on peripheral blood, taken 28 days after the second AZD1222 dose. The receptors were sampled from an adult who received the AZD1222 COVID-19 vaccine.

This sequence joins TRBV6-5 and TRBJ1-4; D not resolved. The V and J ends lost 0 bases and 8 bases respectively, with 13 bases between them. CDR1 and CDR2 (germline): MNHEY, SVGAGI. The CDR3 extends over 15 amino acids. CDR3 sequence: CASSYSITGGEKLFF. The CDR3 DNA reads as TGTGCCAGCAGTTACTCGATCACCGGCGGGGAAAAACTGTTTTTT.

CDR3 nucleotide sequence: TGTGCCAGCAGTGAAGGGGGGCGGCCCACCGGGGAGCTGTTTTTT. It translates to CASSEGGRPTGELFF. The gene calls are TRBV6-1 and TRBJ2-2, with D possibly matching TRBD1 (6 bases). The germline V and J ends were trimmed by 1 base and 4 bases, with 10 bases remaining between them. The CDR3 totals 15 residues. CDR1 is MNHNS, CDR2 SASEGT, per germline.

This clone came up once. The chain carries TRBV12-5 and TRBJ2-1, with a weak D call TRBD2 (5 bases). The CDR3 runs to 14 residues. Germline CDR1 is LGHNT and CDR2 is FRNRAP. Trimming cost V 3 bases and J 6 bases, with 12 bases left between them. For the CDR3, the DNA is TGTGCTAGTGGTTTTTTTAGAGGGTCCAATGAGCAGTTCTTC. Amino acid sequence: CASGFFRGSNEQFF.

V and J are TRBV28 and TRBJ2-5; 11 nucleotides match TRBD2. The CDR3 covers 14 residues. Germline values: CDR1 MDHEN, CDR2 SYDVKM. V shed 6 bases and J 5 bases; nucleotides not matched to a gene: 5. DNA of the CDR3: TGTGCCAGCAGAGTAGCGGGGGGGCGGGAGACCCAGTACTTC. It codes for CASRVAGGRETQYF. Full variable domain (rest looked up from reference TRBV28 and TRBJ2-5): DVKVTQSSRYLVKRTGEKVFLECVQDMDHENMFWYRQDPGLGLRLIYFSYDVKMKEKGDIPEGYSVSREKKERFSLILESASTNQTSMYLCASRVAGGRETQYFGPGTRLLVL.

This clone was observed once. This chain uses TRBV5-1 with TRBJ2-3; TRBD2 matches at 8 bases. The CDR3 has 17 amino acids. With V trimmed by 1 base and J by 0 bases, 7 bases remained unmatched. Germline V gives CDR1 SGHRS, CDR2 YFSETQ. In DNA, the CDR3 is TGCGCCAGCAGCTTGTGGGGCGGGGGGACAAGCACAGATACGCAGTATTTT. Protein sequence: CASSLWGGGTSTDTQYF.

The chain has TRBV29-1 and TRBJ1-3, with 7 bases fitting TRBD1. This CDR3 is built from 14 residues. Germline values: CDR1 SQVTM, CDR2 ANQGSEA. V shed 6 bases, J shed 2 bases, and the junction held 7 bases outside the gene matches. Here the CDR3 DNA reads TGCAGCGTCCGACAGGGAGGGCCTGGAAACACCATATATTTT. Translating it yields CSVRQGGPGNTIYF.

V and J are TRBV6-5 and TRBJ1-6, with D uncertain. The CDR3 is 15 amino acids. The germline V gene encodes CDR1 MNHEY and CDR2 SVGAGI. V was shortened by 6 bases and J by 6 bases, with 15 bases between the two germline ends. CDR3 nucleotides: TGTGCCAGCAGCCAAGCAGACGGAGTTAATTCACCCCTCCACTTT. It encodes CASSQADGVNSPLHF.

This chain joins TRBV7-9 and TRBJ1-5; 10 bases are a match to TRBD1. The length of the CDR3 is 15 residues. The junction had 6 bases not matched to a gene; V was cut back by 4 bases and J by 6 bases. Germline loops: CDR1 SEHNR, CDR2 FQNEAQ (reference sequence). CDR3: CASSSGTGDSQPQHF. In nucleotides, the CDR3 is TGTGCCAGCAGCTCCGGGACAGGGGATAGTCAGCCCCAGCATTTT.

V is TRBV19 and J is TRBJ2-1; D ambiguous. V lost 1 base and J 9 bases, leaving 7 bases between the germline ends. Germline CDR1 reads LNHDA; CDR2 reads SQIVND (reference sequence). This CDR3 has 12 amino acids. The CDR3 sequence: CASSIGSLEQFF. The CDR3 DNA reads TGTGCCAGTAGTATAGGTAGTCTTGAGCAGTTCTTC.

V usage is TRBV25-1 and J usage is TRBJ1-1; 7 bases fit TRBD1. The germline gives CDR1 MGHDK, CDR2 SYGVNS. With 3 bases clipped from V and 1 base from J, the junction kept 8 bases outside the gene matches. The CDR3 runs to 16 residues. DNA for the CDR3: TGTGCCAGCAGTGAGTTCCCCGGACAGGCGAACACTGAAGCTTTCTTT. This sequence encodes CASSEFPGQANTEAFF. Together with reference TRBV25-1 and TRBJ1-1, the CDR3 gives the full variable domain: EADIYQTPRYLVIGTGKKITLECSQTMGHDKMYWYQQDPGMELHLIHYSYGVNSTEKGDLSSESTVSRIRTEHFPLTLESARPSHTSQYLCASSEFPGQANTEAFFGQGTRLTVV.

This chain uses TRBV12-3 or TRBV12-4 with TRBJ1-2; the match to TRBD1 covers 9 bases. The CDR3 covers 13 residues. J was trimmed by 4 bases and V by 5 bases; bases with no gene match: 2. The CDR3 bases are TGTGCCAGCAGTGGGGGACAGGGCTATGGCTACACCTTC. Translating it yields CASSGGQGYGYTF.

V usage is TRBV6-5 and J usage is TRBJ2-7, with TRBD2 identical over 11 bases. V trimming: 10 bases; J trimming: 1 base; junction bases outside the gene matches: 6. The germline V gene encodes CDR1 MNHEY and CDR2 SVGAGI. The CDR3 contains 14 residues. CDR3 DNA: TGTGCCACCCCAACTAGCGGGAGTTCCTACGAGCAGTACGTC. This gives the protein CATPTSGSSYEQYV.

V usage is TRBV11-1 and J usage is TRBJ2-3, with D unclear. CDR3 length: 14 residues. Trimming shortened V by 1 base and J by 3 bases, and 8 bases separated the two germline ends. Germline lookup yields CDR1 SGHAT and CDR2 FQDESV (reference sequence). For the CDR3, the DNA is TGTGCCAGCAGCTTAGGAGATAGAACAGATACGCAGTATTTT. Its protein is CASSLGDRTDTQYF.

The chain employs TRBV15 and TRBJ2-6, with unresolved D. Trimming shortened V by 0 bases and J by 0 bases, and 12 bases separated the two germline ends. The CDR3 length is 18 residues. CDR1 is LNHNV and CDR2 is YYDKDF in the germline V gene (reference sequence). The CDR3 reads CATSRDVGSVSGANVLTF. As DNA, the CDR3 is TGTGCCACCAGCAGAGATGTAGGGTCGGTCTCTGGGGCCAACGTCCTGACTTTC.

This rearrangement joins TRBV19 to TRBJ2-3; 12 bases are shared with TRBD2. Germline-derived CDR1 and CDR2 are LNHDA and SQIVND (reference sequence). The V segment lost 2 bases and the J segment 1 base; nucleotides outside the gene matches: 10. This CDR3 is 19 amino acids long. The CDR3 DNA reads TGTGCCAGTAGTATAAGTGGTCTAGCGGGAGGGCCGGGCACAGATACGCAGTATTTT. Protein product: CASSISGLAGGPGTDTQYF.

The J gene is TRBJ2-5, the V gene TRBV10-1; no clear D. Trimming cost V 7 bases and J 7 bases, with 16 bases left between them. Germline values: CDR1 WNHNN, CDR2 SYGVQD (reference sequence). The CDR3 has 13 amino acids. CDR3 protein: CASNRAVHWTQYF. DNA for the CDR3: TGCGCCAGCAACCGGGCCGTTCACTGGACCCAGTACTTC.

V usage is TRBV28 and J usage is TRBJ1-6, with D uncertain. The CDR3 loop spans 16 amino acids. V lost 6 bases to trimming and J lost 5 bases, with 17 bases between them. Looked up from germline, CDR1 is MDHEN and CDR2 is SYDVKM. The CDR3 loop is CASRTPGLGNNSPLHF. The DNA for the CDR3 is TGTGCCAGCAGAACCCCGGGCCTGGGTAATAATTCACCCCTCCACTTT.

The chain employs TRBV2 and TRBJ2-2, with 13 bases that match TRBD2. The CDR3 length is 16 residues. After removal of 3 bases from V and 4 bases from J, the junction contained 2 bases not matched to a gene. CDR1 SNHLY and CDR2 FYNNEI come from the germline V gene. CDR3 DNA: TGTGCCAGCAGTGAGACTAGCGGGAGGACCACCGGGGAGCTGTTTTTT. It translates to CASSETSGRTTGELFF.

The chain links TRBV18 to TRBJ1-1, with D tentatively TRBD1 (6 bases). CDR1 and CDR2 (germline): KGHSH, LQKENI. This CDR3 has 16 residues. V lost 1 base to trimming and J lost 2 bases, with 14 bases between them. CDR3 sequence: CASSPRTGATNTEAFF. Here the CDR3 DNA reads TGTGCCAGCTCACCACGAACGGGGGCTACTAACACTGAAGCTTTCTTT.

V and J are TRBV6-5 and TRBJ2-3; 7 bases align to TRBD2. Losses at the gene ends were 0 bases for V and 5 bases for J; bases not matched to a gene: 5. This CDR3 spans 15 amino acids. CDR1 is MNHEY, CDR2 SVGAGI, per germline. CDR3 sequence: CASSYSRGLVDTQYF. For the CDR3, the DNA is TGTGCCAGCAGTTACTCTAGAGGACTAGTAGATACGCAGTATTTT.

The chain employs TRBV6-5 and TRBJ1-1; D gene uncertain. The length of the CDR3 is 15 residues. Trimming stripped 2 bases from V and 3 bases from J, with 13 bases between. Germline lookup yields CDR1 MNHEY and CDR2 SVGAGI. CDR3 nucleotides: TGTGCCAGCAGTTACGATTTGGACCAACACACTGAAGCTTTCTTT. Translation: CASSYDLDQHTEAFF.

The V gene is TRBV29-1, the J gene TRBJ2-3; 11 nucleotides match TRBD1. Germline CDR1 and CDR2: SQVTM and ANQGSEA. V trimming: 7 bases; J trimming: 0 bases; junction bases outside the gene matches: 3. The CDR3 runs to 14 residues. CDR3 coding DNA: TGCAGCGGGGGACAGGGGGTTAGCACAGATACGCAGTATTTT. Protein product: CSGGQGVSTDTQYF.

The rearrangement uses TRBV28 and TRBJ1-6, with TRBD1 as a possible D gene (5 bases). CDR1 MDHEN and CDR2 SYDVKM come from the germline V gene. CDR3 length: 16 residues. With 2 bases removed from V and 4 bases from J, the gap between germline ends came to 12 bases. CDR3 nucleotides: TGTGCCAGCAGTTTACCTCCGGGGCATTATAATTCACCCCTCCACTTT. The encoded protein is CASSLPPGHYNSPLHF.